This T cell receptor (beta chain) is drawn from a study of identical twins. Findings and caveats of the study: Reduced insertions were recorded for abundant cord blood beta clonotypes, with no such pattern in memory repertoires. Zero-insertion analyses might be partly confounded by invariant T cells like MAIT and iNKT.

J gave up 8 bases and V 0 bases, and 9 bases lay outside the gene matches. CDR1 MGHDK and CDR2 SYGVNS come from the germline V gene. The CDR3 has 16 residues. About this clonotype: Its specificity is unknown.

TCRdb re-derived calls from the 5' RACE reads in MiXCR, one entry per CDR3 protein. The sample gives around 1.7 million distinct CDR3 sequences, less than 40% of which show up once; about 0.3% is in the top ten. The chain carries TRBV25-1 and TRBJ1-2; 10 positions agree with TRBD1. The clonotype was recovered from a newborn girl in good health. Sequencing was carried out using cord blood. In nucleotides, the CDR3 is TGTGCCAGCAGTGAATATTCTGGACAGGGGGTCCTGGGCTACACCTTC. Residues: CASSEYSGQGVLGYTF.